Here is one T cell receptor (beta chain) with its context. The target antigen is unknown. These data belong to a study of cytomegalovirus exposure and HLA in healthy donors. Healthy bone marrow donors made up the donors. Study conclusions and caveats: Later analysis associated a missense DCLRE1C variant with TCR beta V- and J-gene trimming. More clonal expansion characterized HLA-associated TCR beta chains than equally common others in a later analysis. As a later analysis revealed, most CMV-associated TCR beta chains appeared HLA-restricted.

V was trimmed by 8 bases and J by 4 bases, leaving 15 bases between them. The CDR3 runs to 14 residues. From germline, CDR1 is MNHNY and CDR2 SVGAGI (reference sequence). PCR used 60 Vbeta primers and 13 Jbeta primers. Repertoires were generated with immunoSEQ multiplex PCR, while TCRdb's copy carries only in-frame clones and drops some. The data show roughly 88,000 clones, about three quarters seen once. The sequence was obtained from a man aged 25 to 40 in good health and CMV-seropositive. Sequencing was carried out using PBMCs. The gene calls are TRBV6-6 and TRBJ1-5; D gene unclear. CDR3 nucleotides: TGTGCCAGCTTGCTTAGCGCAGGTAATCAGCCCCAGCATTTT. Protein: CASLLSAGNQPQHF.